This TCR beta chain was documented in a study of shared clonotypes between healthy human individuals. The data were produced by immunoSEQ multiplex PCR, yet TCRdb's version contains in-frame clones alone and is incomplete. The table includes about 2 million clones, 90% to 95% detected once. From germline, CDR1 is SGDLS and CDR2 YYNGEE. The V segment lost 1 base and the J segment 1 base; nucleotides outside the gene matches: 3. The CDR3 runs 16 residues. Material: naive CD4+ T cells sorted from blood. Subset: CD45RA+ positively selected. The chain has TRBV9 and TRBJ2-3, with TRBD2 identical over 10 bases. The clonotype comes from a man younger than 35 in good health. As DNA, the CDR3 is TGTGCCAGCAGCGTACCCGGGACTAGCGGCACAGATACGCAGTATTTT. This translates into CASSVPGTSGTDTQYF.